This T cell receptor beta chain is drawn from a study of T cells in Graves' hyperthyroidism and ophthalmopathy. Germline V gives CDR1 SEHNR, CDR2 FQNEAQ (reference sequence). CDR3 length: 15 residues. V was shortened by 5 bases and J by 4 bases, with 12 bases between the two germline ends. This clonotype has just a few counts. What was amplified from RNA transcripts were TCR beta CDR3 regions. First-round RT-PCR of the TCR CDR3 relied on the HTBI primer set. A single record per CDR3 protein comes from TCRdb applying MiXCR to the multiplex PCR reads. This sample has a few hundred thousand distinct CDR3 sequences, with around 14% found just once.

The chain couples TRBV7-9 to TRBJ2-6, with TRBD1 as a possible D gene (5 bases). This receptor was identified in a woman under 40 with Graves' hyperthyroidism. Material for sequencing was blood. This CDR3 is CASSITGSGANVLTF. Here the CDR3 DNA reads TGTGCCAGCAGCATTACAGGATCCGGGGCCAACGTCCTGACTTTC.